This T cell receptor (beta chain) was sequenced for a study of T-cell memory formation after mild COVID-19. Trimming took off 1 base at V and 0 bases at J, with 10 bases between the two ends. The CDR3 runs to 17 residues. Per the germline V gene, CDR1 is MGHRA and CDR2 is YSYEKL. A single record per CDR3 protein comes from TCRdb applying MiXCR to the 5' RACE reads. The sample contains approximately 100,000 distinct CDR3 sequences, over 8.5% of which appear only once. This clonotype was found a few times. The rearrangement links TRBV4-1 to TRBJ2-6; TRBD1 might be the D (6 bases). Material for sequencing was PBMCs or a T cell subset sorted from them (not recorded which). This TCR derives from a man between 18 and 35 years old who had mild COVID-19 (a few samples of this study predate the infection). Cell type and time point are not known. CDR3 sequence reads: CASSQAGVSSGANVLTF. The CDR3 region has the DNA TGCGCCAGCAGCCAAGCAGGGGTTAGCTCTGGGGCCAACGTCCTGACTTTC.